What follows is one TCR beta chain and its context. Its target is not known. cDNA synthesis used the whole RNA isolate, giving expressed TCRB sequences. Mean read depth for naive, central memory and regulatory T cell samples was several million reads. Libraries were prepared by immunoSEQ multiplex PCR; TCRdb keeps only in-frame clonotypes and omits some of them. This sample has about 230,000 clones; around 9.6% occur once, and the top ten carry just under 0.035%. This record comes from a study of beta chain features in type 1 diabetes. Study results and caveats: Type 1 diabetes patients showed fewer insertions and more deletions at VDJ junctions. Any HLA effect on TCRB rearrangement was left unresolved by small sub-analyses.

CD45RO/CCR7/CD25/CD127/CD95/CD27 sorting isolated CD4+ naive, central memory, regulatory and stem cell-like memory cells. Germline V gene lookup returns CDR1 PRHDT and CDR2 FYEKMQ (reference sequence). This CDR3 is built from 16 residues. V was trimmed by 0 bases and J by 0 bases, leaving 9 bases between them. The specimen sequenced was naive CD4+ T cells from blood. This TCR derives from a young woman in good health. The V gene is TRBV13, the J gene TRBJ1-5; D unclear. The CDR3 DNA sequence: TGTGCCAGCAGCTTAGGGTCCGGGTATAGCAATCAGCCCCAGCATTTT. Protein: CASSLGSGYSNQPQHF.